This is a list of T cell receptor beta chains from one sample in a study of regulatory T cells in long-lasting Graves disease. MiXCR was run by TCRdb on the multiplex PCR reads, yielding one entry per CDR3 protein. The sample yields some 340,000 distinct CDR3 sequences, about 23% seen once. The sequencing here drew on peripheral blood mononuclear cells (PBMCs), taken when the disease was refractory, from a patient treated with antithyroid drugs. These receptors came from a woman in her 40s with Graves disease. The CDR3 runs from the conserved cysteine through the conserved F or W. D genes are given only for firm matches. Size values are once, few and many counts, or a class for expanded clones, and some rows have none.

d_gene	j_gene	v_gene	abundance	CDR3aa	CDR3nt
TRBD2	TRBJ2-5	TRBV20-1	many	CSAHRQDSGSETQYF	TGCAGTGCTCACCGACAAGATAGCGGGAGCGAGACCCAGTACTTC
-	TRBJ1-1	TRBV20-1	many	CSARGLTWNTEAFF	TGCAGTGCTAGAGGGTTAACCTGGAACACTGAAGCTTTCTTT
-	TRBJ2-1	TRBV6-1	-	CASSLTMTHEQFF	TGTGCCAGCAGTCTCACTATGACCCATGAGCAGTTCTTC
TRBD1	TRBJ1-1	TRBV29-1	few	CSVGRGQSEAFF	TGCAGCGTGGGCAGGGGGCAGTCTGAAGCTTTCTTT
TRBD1	TRBJ1-2	TRBV6-5	many	CASSYSVQGDLYGYTF	TGTGCCAGCAGTTACTCGGTGCAGGGGGACCTCTATGGCTACACCTTC
-	TRBJ2-5	TRBV28	many	CASSTPRLKEETQYF	TGTGCCAGCAGTACCCCACGCCTTAAGGAAGAGACCCAGTACTTC
TRBD1	TRBJ2-7	TRBV6-5	-	CASSYLGQGGYEQYF	TGTGCCAGCAGTTACCTGGGACAGGGAGGCTACGAGCAGTACTTC
-	TRBJ2-2	TRBV5-1	many	CASGIGNTGELFF	TGCGCCAGCGGTATAGGGAACACCGGGGAGCTGTTTTTT
-	TRBJ1-1	TRBV28	many	CASSSSLVTTEAFF	TGTGCCAGCAGTTCCTCTCTGGTGACCACTGAAGCTTTCTTT
-	TRBJ1-1	TRBV3-1	few	CASSQVRATEAFF	TGTGCCAGCAGCCAAGTGAGGGCCACTGAAGCTTTCTTT
TRBD1	TRBJ1-6	TRBV28	-	CASSSRQGESSYNSPLHF	TGTGCCAGCAGTTCACGACAGGGGGAGAGCTCCTATAATTCACCCCTCCACTTT
TRBD2	TRBJ2-1	TRBV2	few	CASSEDLAGDQQFF	TGTGCCAGCAGTGAAGATCTAGCGGGGGATCAGCAGTTCTTC
-	TRBJ2-5	TRBV12-3/TRBV12-4	many	CASSLTPDSEETQYF	TGTGCCAGCAGTTTAACTCCCGACAGCGAAGAGACCCAGTACTTC
-	TRBJ2-7	TRBV19	once	CASKPGPHSYEQYF	TGTGCCAGTAAACCCGGGCCCCATTCCTACGAGCAGTACTTC
-	TRBJ1-4	TRBV20-1	many	CSARDRWKLFF	TGCAGTGCTAGAGATCGATGGAAACTGTTTTTT
-	TRBJ1-2	TRBV20-1	few	CSARKDYGYTF	TGCAGTGCTAGGAAGGACTATGGCTACACCTTC
-	TRBJ1-1	TRBV29-1	-	CSVEEPGLVTEAFF	TGCAGCGTTGAAGAGCCGGGTTTGGTGACTGAAGCTTTCTTT